This entry is about one T cell receptor beta chain. Its cognate antigen is unknown. Unique molecular identifiers were built into the TCR beta cDNA libraries. T cells, about 0.85 to 11 million of them, yielded about 500,000 cDNA molecules. Via MiXCR, TCRdb re-called the PCR reads, giving one row per CDR3 protein. The sample lists about 430,000 distinct CDR3 sequences; 39% were seen once. The CDR3 spans 16 residues. Germline V lookup: CDR1 SGHVS, CDR2 FQNEAQ. Deletions cut 3 bases from V and 0 bases from J, with 13 bases between. The data originate from a study of post-analysis software for immune sequencing data. For the study at large: Disease trajectories encompassed relapsing-remitting, secondary progressive and progressive-relapsing multiple sclerosis.

Study conclusions and caveats: Same-batch samples co-clustered strongly by F measure. Controls significantly exceeded multiple sclerosis patients in normalized Chao1 diversity. Five TRBV segments, including TRBV5-6, TRBV5-1 and TRBV20-1, were more frequent in patients than controls.

The sequence derives from a girl under 10 years old with multiple sclerosis. Sequenced material: blood. This rearrangement joins TRBV7-8 to TRBJ2-3; D not resolved. CDR3 region: CASSFSLLSSTDTQYF. As DNA, the CDR3 is TGTGCCAGCAGCTTTTCCCTCTTATCAAGCACAGATACGCAGTATTTT. The variable domain in full, completed from reference TRBV7-8 and TRBJ2-3, reads GAGVSQSPRYKVAKRGQDVALRCDPISGHVSLFWYQQALGQGPEFLTYFQNEAQLDKSGLPSDRFFAERPEGSVSTLKIQRTQQEDSAVYLCASSFSLLSSTDTQYFGPGTRLTVL.